In its sample, the clone carrying this T cell receptor (beta chain) was seen a few times. Buffy coats from healthy blood donors served as controls. This sample was taken from a study of STAT5B mutations in CD4+ large granular lymphocyte leukemia. Source study methods: Productive clonotypes were detectable down to 2.59 x 10-5 frequency. TCRdb's copy holds only in-frame clones and misses some; the assay was immunoSEQ multiplex PCR. The DNA gave D and trimming, while V, J and clone size come from that table. In the table there are 40,000 to 45,000 clones, about four fifths of which are singletons. The specimen sequenced was CD4+ T cells from blood buffy coats. This receptor was identified in a human donor in good health.

CDR3 in amino acids: CSAVGQGNTEAFF. The CDR3 DNA sequence: TGCAGCGCCGTAGGTCAGGGTAACACTGAAGCTTTCTTT. The gene calls are TRBV29-1 and TRBJ1-1; D possibly corresponds to TRBD1 (5 bases). CDR1 and CDR2 from the germline V gene are SQVTM and ANQGSEA. Trimming removed 7 bases at V and 2 bases at J, with 14 bases between. The CDR3 is 13 residues long.